These 7 T cell receptor beta chains were all obtained from the same sample, sequenced in a study of T-cell reconstitution after alpha-beta-depleted transplantation in children (TCRdb year 2016). Sample treatment or condition, as interpreted from the label and publication: allogeneic hematopoietic cell transplantation with graft depleted of TCRalphabeta T cells and CD19 B cells. Library method: PCR. The sequencing machine was an Illumina HiSeq 2500. To normalize quantification of the TCRbeta repertoire, the TCR libraries were built with molecular barcoding that relied on unique molecular identifiers. TCRdb trimmed the raw reads at Q25, called clones with MiXCR and kept productive beta chains. Each entry merges the rows of one CDR3 protein and shows their most common DNA and genes. A total of 240,000 or so distinct CDR3 sequences appear in this sample, roughly 8.2% of them only once. In total, the top ten clones hold roughly 6% of the sample.

Here the sequenced sample was PBMCs, mostly from graft donor cells, taken 180 days after TCRalphabeta/CD19-depleted stem cell transplant. These receptors all stem from a male patient younger than 18 who had a stem cell transplant for acute lymphoblastic leukemia, so the T cells may come from the graft donor.

Concerning this clonotype: A junction end diverges from the germline sequence, so it may reflect a read error. The CDR3 loop reads CSPRGDGTSGRAYRYEQYF. The CDR3 DNA sequence: TGCAGTCCTAGAGGTGACGGGACTAGCGGGAGGGCCTACCGCTACGAGCAGTACTTC. The rearrangement joins TRBV20-1 to TRBJ2-7; 16 nucleotides align to TRBD2. Germline CDR1 is DFQATT and CDR2 is SNEGSKA (reference sequence). The CDR3 is 19 residues long.

As concerns this clonotype: This may be a read error: a much more frequent sequence differs by one nucleotide. The J gene is TRBJ2-7, the V gene TRBV3-1, with 7 bases matching TRBD1. Per germline, CDR1 LGHDT and CDR2 YNNKEL (reference sequence). The CDR3 consists of 19 residues. CDR3 nucleotides: TGTACCAGCAGTACCGACGGGACAGTTAAGACAGCGTTCGAGTACGAGCAGTACTTC. This encodes CTSSTDGTVKTAFEYEQYF.

There are a few counts of this clonotype. The CDR3 reads CSAKGARRGGADEQYF. The CDR3 nucleotides read TGCAGTGCTAAAGGGGCTAGAAGGGGTGGGGCTGACGAGCAGTACTTC. V gene TRBV20-1 combines with J gene TRBJ2-7, with a possible D match to TRBD1 (5 bases). Germline CDR1 and CDR2: DFQATT and SNEGSKA (reference sequence). This CDR3 spans 16 amino acids. V lost 4 bases and J lost 5, with 24 bases in between.

This clonotype showed up many times. The chain joins TRBV7-6 to TRBJ2-3; D not certain. Deletions cut 5 bases from V and 0 bases from J, with 9 bases between. This CDR3 is built from 14 residues. Germline CDR1 SGHVS, CDR2 FNYEAQ. In nucleotides, the CDR3 is TGTGCCAGCAGCCCGGCACCGAGCACAGATACGCAGTATTTT. Translation gives CASSPAPSTDTQYF.

This clonotype was counted ten times or more. The chain links TRBV11-2 to TRBJ1-6; D gene uncertain. The CDR3 has 18 residues. Germline lookup yields CDR1 SGHAT and CDR2 FQNNGV. The V gene lost 4 bases and the J gene lost 3 bases, with 19 bases spanning the gap. The CDR3 bases are TGTGCCAGCAGCTCCGGGCTGGGTCGGGTAGACTATAATTCACCCCTCCACTTT. Protein: CASSSGLGRVDYNSPLHF. Full variable domain (rest looked up from reference TRBV11-2 and TRBJ1-6): EAGVAQSPRYKIIEKRQSVAFWCNPISGHATLYWYQQILGQGPKLLIQFQNNGVVDDSQLPKDRFSAERLKGVDSTLKIQPAKLEDSAVYLCASSSGLGRVDYNSPLHFGNGTRLTVT.

This clonotype occurred a few times. DNA of the CDR3: TGTGCCAGCAGCAAAGGGGGCCTAGCGGGGGTGTACAATGAGCAGTTCTTC. Amino acid sequence: CASSKGGLAGVYNEQFF. V and J are TRBV7-9 and TRBJ2-1; 10 nucleotides line up with TRBD2. The germline V gene encodes CDR1 SEHNR and CDR2 FQNEAQ (reference sequence). CDR3 length equals 17 residues. Trimming took 5 bases from V and 4 from J; bases not matched to a gene: 11.

This clonotype was counted many times. V gene TRBV12-3 or TRBV12-4 combines with J gene TRBJ2-7; a weak D match, TRBD2 (6 bases). V was cut by 7 bases and J by 6 bases, with 19 bases left in between. The CDR3 is 14 residues long. As DNA, the CDR3 is TGTGCCAGCACCTTGGGACTGAGGGCCAGCGAGCAGTACTTC. The encoded protein is CASTLGLRASEQYF.